This T cell receptor (beta chain) was profiled in a study of identical twins. With regard to this clonotype: What it binds is unknown.

The study's findings and limits: Excess sharing by twins proved weaker in beta out-of-frame sequences. Findings depended on cross-sectional statistics rather than tracking the same donors. Memory repertoires lacked the insertion deficit that abundant cord blood beta clonotypes showed.

Unique molecular identifiers were in the cDNA, with template-switch universal primer binding. TCRdb fed the 5' RACE reads into MiXCR, producing one record per CDR3 protein. This sample has 1.5 million to 2 million distinct CDR3 sequences, with more than 30% found just once. The CDR3 runs 15 residues. The V gene's germline CDR1 is MNHNS and CDR2 SASEGT. The V end lost 7 bases, the J end lost 0 bases, and 13 bases lay between the germline ends. The sequence was collected from a newborn girl in good health. The chain is built from TRBV6-1 and TRBJ2-4; either TRBD1 or TRBD2 may supply D (5 bases each). Source material: cord blood. CDR3 DNA: TGTGCCAGCAAGCCGGGGCCTCTAGCCAAAAACATTCAGTACTTC. Translated, it gives CASKPGPLAKNIQYF.